The 21 T cell receptor beta chains below all came from one sample that was sequenced in a study of blood T cells in healthy people across ages. For the second PCR, which ran for 7 to 11 cycles, a sample-barcoded 5' primer and a J-beta primer mix were used. Using its own MiXCR run on the 5' RACE reads, TCRdb lists one record per CDR3 protein. The sample has about 1.4 million distinct CDR3 sequences, 55% to 75% seen once. The sequenced sample consisted of blood. All receptors come from a young man in good health.

The chain combines TRBV6-2 or TRBV6-3 with TRBJ1-4; 7 nucleotides align to TRBD1. Per the germline V gene, CDR1 is MNHEY and CDR2 is SVGEGT. Trimming cost V 2 bases and J 5 bases; bases outside gene matches: 5. This CDR3 has 15 residues. CDR3: CASSYIGTENEKLFF. CDR3 bases: TGTGCCAGCAGTTACATCGGGACAGAAAATGAAAAACTGTTTTTT.

Here the CDR3 reads CSVEDQATNYGYTF. In nucleotides, the CDR3 is TGCAGCGTTGAAGATCAGGCGACGAACTATGGCTACACCTTC. The chain joins TRBV29-1 to TRBJ1-2; D is ambiguous. Trimming removed 0 bases at V and 2 bases at J, with 10 bases between. The CDR3 covers 14 residues. In germline, CDR1 is SQVTM, CDR2 ANQGSEA.

The gene calls are TRBV20-1 and TRBJ1-2, with D tentatively TRBD1 (6 bases). Germline CDR1 and CDR2: DFQATT and SNEGSKA (reference sequence). The V end lost 6 bases, the J end lost 6 bases, and 29 bases lay between the germline ends. The CDR3 has 17 residues. The CDR3 spells CSAPIKGGQVTLDGYTF. The CDR3 DNA follows: TGCAGTGCCCCGATTAAAGGGGGGCAGGTGACTCTTGATGGCTACACCTTC.

The chain joins TRBV7-9 to TRBJ2-7; TRBD1 might be the D (6 bases). In germline, CDR1 is SEHNR, CDR2 FQNEAQ (reference sequence). The V and J ends lost 6 bases and 0 bases respectively, with 12 bases between them. This CDR3 is 14 amino acids long. DNA of the CDR3: TGTGCCAGCAGGGACAGCCTAAGCTCCTACGAGCAGTACTTC. Translation gives CASRDSLSSYEQYF.

This clonotype has just a few counts. V and J are TRBV24-1 and TRBJ1-6, with a possible D match to TRBD1 (5 bases). The CDR3 has 15 amino acids. Germline assignment: CDR1 KGHDR and CDR2 SFDVKD. The ends were cut back, 3 bases at V and 8 bases at J, with 13 bases in the middle. CDR3 in amino acids: CATSDGGTVDSPLHF. In DNA form, the CDR3 reads TGTGCCACCAGTGATGGGGGGACCGTGGATTCACCCCTCCACTTT.

Concerning this clonotype: At one of its ends the junction is not consistent with the germline gene, which may arise from a read error. The V and J genes are TRBV29-1 and TRBJ2-4; no reliable D call. Looked up from germline, CDR1 is SQVTM and CDR2 is ANQGSEA. This CDR3 contains 12 residues. CDR3 amino acids: CGVGVGSDIQYF. CDR3 coding DNA: TGCGGCGTTGGTGTAGGTTCGGACATTCAGTACTTC.

This clonotype was counted a few times. J is TRBJ1-5 and V is TRBV7-6; 7 bases are a match to TRBD1. The CDR3 has 15 amino acids. Per the germline V gene, CDR1 is SGHVS and CDR2 is FNYEAQ. Unmatched junction bases numbered 8, after V lost 4 bases and J lost 5 bases. The CDR3 nucleotides read TGTGCCAGCAGCTCCAACAGGGGTTGGGATCAGCCCCAGCATTTT. Protein: CASSSNRGWDQPQHF.

The chain employs TRBV12-3 or TRBV12-4 and TRBJ2-7; 12 bases fit TRBD2. The V segment lost 5 bases and the J segment 4 bases; nucleotides outside the gene matches: 6. The CDR3 has 15 amino acids. CDR3 nucleotide sequence: TGTGCCAGCAGTCCTAGCGGGAGGGGGGTATACGAGCAGTACTTC. It specifies CASSPSGRGVYEQYF.

The V call is TRBV29-1, the J call TRBJ2-2; perhaps TRBD1 as D (6 bases). Germline V gives CDR1 SQVTM, CDR2 ANQGSEA. V lost 7 bases to trimming and J lost 9 bases, with 15 bases between them. This CDR3 spans 12 amino acids. CDR3 DNA sequence: TGCAGCGCTACACAGGGTCAGCGGGAGCTGTTTTTT. Encoded protein: CSATQGQRELFF.

The CDR3 spells CAISEFSRTGGSELFF. The DNA for the CDR3 is TGTGCCATCAGTGAGTTTTCCCGGACAGGGGGCTCCGAGCTGTTTTTT. The genes are TRBV10-3 and TRBJ2-2; 11 bases align to TRBD1. Germline V gives CDR1 ENHRY, CDR2 SYGVKD. CDR3 size: 16 residues. Trimming removed 1 base from V and 11 bases from J; junction bases left unmatched: 9.

The chain joins TRBV4-2 to TRBJ2-1, with 8 nucleotides matching TRBD2. This CDR3 has 16 amino acids. J lost 8 bases, V lost 0 bases, and 9 bases had no gene match. CDR1 is LGHNA and CDR2 is YNFKEQ in the germline V gene. The DNA of the CDR3 is TGTGCCAGCAGCCAAGAAGTGGGACTAGGAGCGGATGAGCAGTTCTTC. Residues: CASSQEVGLGADEQFF.

This chain uses TRBV7-2 with TRBJ1-2; possibly TRBD1 for D (6 bases). Germline assignment: CDR1 SGHTA and CDR2 FQGNSA. Trimming removed 0 bases at V and 7 bases at J, with 15 bases between. This CDR3 is 15 amino acids long. CDR3 residues: CASSLASAGGGGYTF. CDR3 nucleotide sequence: TGTGCCAGCAGCTTAGCAAGCGCAGGAGGGGGTGGCTACACCTTC.

This clonotype showed up many times. This chain uses TRBV29-1 with TRBJ2-7, with 7 nucleotides matching TRBD2. Germline trimming cut 2 bases from V and 1 base from J; bases unmatched to any gene: 2. This CDR3 has 13 amino acids. CDR1 is SQVTM and CDR2 is ANQGSEA in the germline V gene. CDR3 residues: CSVEREGSYEQYF. The CDR3 DNA reads TGCAGCGTTGAAAGGGAGGGTTCCTACGAGCAGTACTTC.

The chain joins TRBV12-3 or TRBV12-4 to TRBJ1-5, with TRBD1 as a possible D gene (5 bases). V lost 5 bases and J lost 5, with 10 bases in between. This CDR3 contains 13 residues. CDR3 nucleotides: TGTGCCAGCAGTCCGGACACCTATCAGCCCCAGCATTTT. Amino acids: CASSPDTYQPQHF.

The chain combines TRBV12-3 or TRBV12-4 with TRBJ2-5, with TRBD2 identical over 7 bases. The J call is doubtful: the DNA matches TRBJ2-7 better. CDR3 length equals 15 residues. CDR3 amino acids: CASSFVAGDFSEQYF. CDR3 nucleotides: TGTGCCAGCAGTTTTGTTGCGGGGGACTTCTCCGAGCAGTACTTC.

The chain joins TRBV20-1 to TRBJ2-3; the D is unclear. Trimming cost V 5 bases and J 0 bases, with 6 bases left between them. The CDR3 is made up of 12 amino acids. The germline gives CDR1 DFQATT, CDR2 SNEGSKA (reference sequence). Written as DNA, the CDR3 is TGCAGTGCTGGTAGGAGCACAGATACGCAGTATTTT. Translating gives CSAGRSTDTQYF.

The chain employs TRBV20-1 and TRBJ2-3, with D unclear. The CDR3 runs 15 residues. Germline loops: CDR1 DFQATT, CDR2 SNEGSKA (reference sequence). Trimming left V 3 bases short and J 3 bases short, with 16 bases between. CDR3 bases: TGCAGTGCTAGTGAGTCCCCATCCCCTACAGATACGCAGTATTTT. The encoded protein is CSASESPSPTDTQYF.

For this clonotype: Germline is not matched at one junction end, which may reflect a read error. This chain connects TRBV7-6 to TRBJ2-3, with D perhaps TRBD2 (7 bases). CDR3 size: 16 residues. CDR1 is SGHVS and CDR2 is FNYEAQ in the germline V gene. The DNA for the CDR3 is TGTGCCAGCAGCCCGGCTGGGGGGGCCTTGGCAGATACGCAGTTTTTT. Protein sequence: CASSPAGGALADTQFF.

Of note for this clonotype: The junction departs from the called germline gene at one end, perhaps through a read error. The chain combines TRBV4-3 with TRBJ2-3, with D tentatively TRBD2 (6 bases). The CDR3 sequence is 17 residues long. The V gene's germline CDR1 is LGHNA and CDR2 YSLEER. Written as DNA, the CDR3 is TGCGCCAACAGCCAACGAGCTGTGGGTAGCGGATCAGATACGCAGTATTTT. Its translation: CANSQRAVGSGSDTQYF.

The rearrangement joins TRBV6-2 or TRBV6-3 to TRBJ2-7; TRBD1 is a possible D gene (6 bases). This CDR3 contains 14 residues. CDR1 is MNHEY, CDR2 SVGEGT, per germline. Trimming stripped 3 bases from V and 2 bases from J, with 11 bases between. CDR3 loop: CASSYRTATYEQYF. CDR3 nucleotides: TGTGCCAGCAGTTATCGGACAGCGACCTACGAGCAGTACTTC.

The chain recombines TRBV12-5 with TRBJ2-7, with a tentative D call TRBD2 (5 bases). The ends were cut back, 6 bases at V and 0 bases at J, with 18 bases in the middle. Germline V gene sequence: CDR1 LGHNT, CDR2 FRNRAP. The CDR3 contains 16 residues. The CDR3 DNA reads as TGTGCTAGTGGACCGGGGTTTGGCCAGGACTCCTACGAGCAGTACTTC. Residues: CASGPGFGQDSYEQYF. The complete variable domain, with remaining parts taken from reference TRBV12-5 and TRBJ2-7, reads DARVTQTPRHKVTEMGQEVTMRCQPILGHNTVFWYRQTMMQGLELLAYFRNRAPLDDSGMPKDRFSAEMPDATLATLKIQPSEPRDSAVYFCASGPGFGQDSYEQYFGPGTRLTVT.